This is a list of T cell receptor beta chains from one sample in a study of blood T cell repertoires in COVID-19. Clones were sequenced by immunoSEQ multiplex PCR, and TCRdb holds only the in-frame ones, with some missing. Found here are hundreds of thousands of clones, about 83% of them singletons; the top ten hold over 1%. The sequenced sample consisted of peripheral blood. All receptors come from a young woman with COVID-19, enrolled during active disease. Both conserved end residues are part of each CDR3. D genes are given only for firm matches. Clone size is not always given. Where it is, it says once, few, many or a class for expanded clones.

V gene	clone size	J gene	D gene	CDR3 DNA	CDR3 protein
TRBV7-3	once	TRBJ2-1	-	TGTGCCAGCAGCTTAGGGCTCTACGGGAGTCAAAATGAGCAGTTCTTC	CASSLGLYGSQNEQFF
TRBV9	-	TRBJ2-1	-	TGTGCCAGCAGCCCACAGGGGGTAGCGGGAGTTGATGAGCAGTTCTTC	CASSPQGVAGVDEQFF
TRBV2	-	TRBJ2-7	-	TGTGCCAGCAGTGAAAACAGGGCAGCCTACGAGCAGTACTTC	CASSENRAAYEQYF
TRBV5-1	-	TRBJ2-6	-	TGCGCCAGCCGCTTAGAACCCGCGGGGGCCAACGTCCTGACTTTC	CASRLEPAGANVLTF
TRBV28	few	TRBJ1-2	-	TGTGCCAGCAGCCAAGGACAGAAGGGCTACACCTTC	CASSQGQKGYTF
TRBV6-5	-	TRBJ2-1	TRBD2	TGTGCCAGCAGCTACGTCGGGGCAGCGGGGGGCAATGAGCAGTTCTTC	CASSYVGAAGGNEQFF
TRBV6-2/TRBV6-3	once	TRBJ1-1	TRBD1	TGTGCCAGCAGCCGGACAGGGCTGAACACTGAAGCTTTCTTT	CASSRTGLNTEAFF
TRBV24-1	-	TRBJ2-4	TRBD2	TGTGCCACCAGTGACTCCAACGGGGGGGTTCAGTACTTC	CATSDSNGGVQYF
TRBV25-1	-	TRBJ1-5	-	TGTGCCAGCACGCAGACCGGGTCGGATCAGCCCCAGCATTTT	CASTQTGSDQPQHF
TRBV7-9	-	TRBJ1-5	-	TGTGCCAGCACCAGGGAGGGCAATCAGCCCCAGCATTTT	CASTREGNQPQHF
TRBV11-2	once	TRBJ1-1	-	TGTGCCAGCAGCTTAGCCGGCAGGGGAGGGGCTTTCTTT	CASSLAGRGGAFF
TRBV14	-	TRBJ1-2	TRBD1	TGTGCCAGCAGCCCCTTGGGACAGGGGTATGGCTACACCTTC	CASSPLGQGYGYTF
TRBV4-1	-	TRBJ2-7	-	TGCGCCAGCAGCCAAGAATCTGGCGGGACCTACGAGCAGTACTTC	CASSQESGGTYEQYF
TRBV30	-	TRBJ1-2	-	TGTGCCTGGACCCCTACAGGGAAAGCTAACTATGGCTACACCTTC	CAWTPTGKANYGYTF
TRBV19	-	TRBJ2-2	-	TGTGCCAGTAAGGACTATCCGAACACCGGGGAGCTGTTTTTT	CASKDYPNTGELFF
TRBV5-1	-	TRBJ1-4	TRBD1	TGCGCCAGCAGTTTACTACCGCGGACAGGGCCTAATGAAAAACTGTTTTTT	CASSLLPRTGPNEKLFF
TRBV5-4	-	TRBJ1-1	TRBD1	TGTGCCAGCAGCTTAGTCGGACAGGCAGAAGCTTTCTTT	CASSLVGQAEAFF
TRBV5-5	-	TRBJ1-2	TRBD1	TGTGCCAGCAGCTTGGCTCCGCCCGGGACAGGGTATAACTATGGCTACACCTTC	CASSLAPPGTGYNYGYTF
TRBV6-5	-	TRBJ1-2	-	TGTGCCAGCACCGATACTGGCTATGGCTACACCTTC	CASTDTGYGYTF
TRBV7-9	-	TRBJ1-2	-	TGTGCCAGCAGCTTCGAGAGCACTAACTATGGCTACACCTTC	CASSFESTNYGYTF
TRBV7-3	-	TRBJ2-3	-	TGTGCCAGCAGCTCCAGGGGTGCAGATACGCAGTATTTT	CASSSRGADTQYF
TRBV5-1	-	TRBJ2-5	-	TGCGCCAGCAAGGGGGGGGCCTTGTCGGAGACCCAGTACTTC	CASKGGALSETQYF
TRBV5-4	few	TRBJ2-5	TRBD2	TGTGCCAGCAGCTTTAGCGGGGGGGCCCGGGAGACCCAGTACTTC	CASSFSGGARETQYF
TRBV28	-	TRBJ2-3	-	TGTGCCAGCAGATCACCAGGGGAGACAGATACGCAGTATTTT	CASRSPGETDTQYF
TRBV6-5	-	TRBJ2-3	-	TGTGCCAGCACAAACCTAAGAAGGAGCCCAGATACGCAGTATTTT	CASTNLRRSPDTQYF
TRBV6-5	once	TRBJ1-6	-	TGTGCCAGCAGTCCTCCCAATTCACCCCTCCACTTT	CASSPPNSPLHF
TRBV15	-	TRBJ2-7	-	TGTGCCACCAGTCCGGGATTACATGATATCTACGAGCAGTACTTC	CATSPGLHDIYEQYF